Presented here are 26 T cell receptor beta chains from one specimen sequenced in a study of identical twins. TCRdb recomputed calls from the 5' RACE reads with MiXCR, one row per CDR3 protein. There are approximately 670,000 distinct CDR3 sequences in the sample; roughly 6% occur only once, and around 1.9% lies in the top ten. Sequencing input: naive T cells sorted from blood. All receptors derive from a man in his late teens or twenties in good health.

This clonotype appeared many times. V and J are TRBV11-3 and TRBJ2-1; 9 nucleotides line up with TRBD1. Germline V gene lookup returns CDR1 SGHNT and CDR2 YENEEA. The trim removed 3 bases at V and 6 bases at J, leaving 15 bases unmatched. This CDR3 comprises 18 residues. CDR3 region: CASSFHHIQGASGNEQFF. The CDR3 DNA is TGTGCCAGCAGCTTCCATCATATACAGGGGGCCTCTGGCAATGAGCAGTTCTTC.

The J gene is TRBJ2-7, the V gene TRBV15; TRBD1 matches at 9 bases. J gave up 5 bases and V 1 base, and 6 bases lay outside the gene matches. Per the germline V gene, CDR1 is LNHNV and CDR2 is YYDKDF (reference sequence). The CDR3 sequence is 15 residues long. The DNA for the CDR3 is TGTGCCACCAGCAGAGGGGACAGGGTCGCCGACGAGCAGTACTTC. Translating it yields CATSRGDRVADEQYF.

This clonotype occurred many times. This chain links TRBV6-1 with TRBJ1-5, with unresolved D. The germline V gene encodes CDR1 MNHNS and CDR2 SASEGT. The CDR3 is made up of 14 amino acids. Trimming removed 5 bases at V and 3 bases at J, with 11 bases between. The CDR3 protein is CASSQDPFNQPQHF. The CDR3 coding sequence is TGTGCCAGCAGTCAGGATCCTTTCAATCAGCCCCAGCATTTT.

This clonotype was recorded many times. The V and J genes are TRBV5-1 and TRBJ2-3, with unresolved D. The V and J ends lost 4 bases and 4 bases respectively, with 13 bases between them. This CDR3 spans 14 amino acids. CDR1 and CDR2 from the germline V gene are SGHRS and YFSETQ. The CDR3 nucleotides are TGCGCCAGCAGCGCGGACCAGAGATCAGATACGCAGTATTTT. Protein: CASSADQRSDTQYF.

This clonotype was found a few times. The rearrangement uses TRBV28 and TRBJ1-5, with D perhaps matching TRBD1 (5 bases). Germline V gene sequence: CDR1 MDHEN, CDR2 SYDVKM. The ends were cut back, 5 bases at V and 0 bases at J, with 14 bases in the middle. This CDR3 has 16 amino acids. This CDR3 reads CASSETVVYSNQPQHF. The CDR3 nucleotides are TGTGCCAGCAGTGAGACAGTCGTTTATAGCAATCAGCCCCAGCATTTT.

The genes are TRBV20-1 and TRBJ1-1, with 9 bases lining up with TRBD1. Trimming took 3 bases from V and 11 from J; bases not matched to a gene: 13. Germline assignment: CDR1 DFQATT and CDR2 SNEGSKA (reference sequence). The CDR3 sequence is 14 residues long. The CDR3 sequence is CSASPRDRVPDAFF. The CDR3 nucleotides read TGCAGTGCTAGTCCTCGGGACAGGGTACCCGATGCTTTCTTT.

This clonotype was picked up a small number of times. The gene calls are TRBV4-3 and TRBJ2-5; no clear D. Germline CDR1 LGHNA, CDR2 YSLEER. V was cut by 1 base and J by 4 bases, with 10 bases left in between. The CDR3 consists of 14 residues. CDR3 protein: CASSQGVNGETQYF. The CDR3 DNA is TGCGCCAGCAGCCAAGGGGTGAACGGAGAGACCCAGTACTTC.

In its sample, this clonotype was seen many times. The chain uses TRBV12-3 or TRBV12-4 and TRBJ2-5; TRBD2 matches 13 bases. V lost 5 bases, J lost 5 bases, and 5 bases stayed unmatched. There are 15 residues in the CDR3. The CDR3 bases are TGTGCCAGCAGTGCACCGGGACTAGCGGGGGAGACCCAGTACTTC. Its translation: CASSAPGLAGETQYF.

This clonotype was counted between two and nine times. This rearrangement joins TRBV7-7 to TRBJ2-7, with 9 bases that match TRBD1. Germline assignment: CDR1 SSHAT and CDR2 FNYEAQ (reference sequence). This CDR3 spans 15 amino acids. V trimming: 1 base; J trimming: 4 bases; junction bases outside the gene matches: 5. CDR3 protein: CASSLEGTGQYEQYV. CDR3 bases: TGTGCCAGCAGCTTAGAAGGGACAGGGCAGTACGAGCAGTACGTC.

The J gene is TRBJ2-1, the V gene TRBV4-2; 8 positions match TRBD2. The CDR3 extends over 15 amino acids. J lost 7 bases, V lost 1 base, and 6 bases had no gene match. Germline V lookup: CDR1 LGHNA, CDR2 YNFKEQ. CDR3 nucleotides: TGTGCCAGCAGCCAAGGAGCGGGAGTAGGGAATGAGCAGTTCTTC. Its translation: CASSQGAGVGNEQFF.

Only a few counts were recorded for this clonotype. J is TRBJ2-7 and V is TRBV20-1, with D unclear. The CDR3 loop spans 12 amino acids. V lost 3 bases to trimming and J lost 0 bases, with 6 bases between them. CDR1 is DFQATT, CDR2 SNEGSKA, per germline (reference sequence). The CDR3 sequence is CSARDGSYEQYV. CDR3 nucleotide sequence: TGCAGTGCTAGGGACGGCTCCTACGAGCAGTACGTC.

This clonotype was counted only a few times. The chain links TRBV30 to TRBJ1-6; TRBD1 might be the D (6 bases). The CDR3 is 15 amino acids. Germline CDR1 and CDR2: GTSNPN and SVGIG (reference sequence). Trimming took off 5 bases at V and 10 bases at J, with 21 bases between the two ends. This CDR3 reads CAWGGPTGLNSPLHF. CDR3 nucleotides: TGTGCCTGGGGAGGCCCTACAGGGTTGAACTCACCCCTCCACTTT.

At least ten counts were recorded for this clonotype. The V call is TRBV9, the J call TRBJ2-7; D is uncertain. The length of the CDR3 is 13 residues. Germline CDR1 is SGDLS and CDR2 is YYNGEE. Deletions cut 1 base from V and 0 bases from J, with 5 bases between. This chain's CDR3 is CASSVSASYEQYF. For the CDR3, the DNA is TGTGCCAGCAGCGTATCCGCCTCCTACGAGCAGTACTTC.

The J gene is TRBJ2-7, the V gene TRBV3-1; 7 nucleotides line up with TRBD2. After removal of 2 bases from V and 12 bases from J, the junction contained 10 bases not matched to a gene. Germline CDR1 and CDR2: LGHDT and YNNKEL (reference sequence). The CDR3 consists of 13 residues. The CDR3 loop is CASSQRREGPPYV. As DNA, the CDR3 is TGTGCCAGCAGCCAAAGAAGGGAGGGCCCTCCGTACGTC.

This clonotype was seen repeatedly, ten times or more. V and J are TRBV15 and TRBJ2-7; D gene uncertain. V gave up 0 bases and J gave up 2 bases, with 5 bases separating them. The CDR3 covers 13 residues. Per the germline V gene, CDR1 is LNHNV and CDR2 is YYDKDF (reference sequence). The CDR3 reads CATSRDFAYEQYF. Written as DNA, the CDR3 is TGTGCCACCAGCAGAGATTTCGCCTACGAGCAGTACTTC.

This clonotype was seen a handful of times. The CDR3 is CASSHPEGGREQYF. CDR3 DNA: TGTGCCAGCAGCCACCCCGAAGGGGGCCGGGAGCAGTACTTC. This rearrangement joins TRBV4-2 to TRBJ2-7; 7 bases line up with TRBD1. This CDR3 has 14 amino acids. Germline V gene sequence: CDR1 LGHNA, CDR2 YNFKEQ. After removal of 3 bases from V and 7 bases from J, the junction contained 9 bases not matched to a gene.

The chain links TRBV28 to TRBJ2-7; tentative D call: TRBD2 (5 bases). Trimming removed 3 bases at V and 5 bases at J, with 14 bases between. In germline, CDR1 is MDHEN, CDR2 SYDVKM. CDR3 size: 14 residues. As DNA, the CDR3 is TGTGCCAGCAGTTTGAATAGCGACCTCCACGAGCAGTACTTC. Translating gives CASSLNSDLHEQYF.

The chain has TRBV6-1 and TRBJ2-2; tentative D call: TRBD1 (6 bases). This CDR3 has 16 amino acids. V was clipped by 5 bases and J by 6 bases, with 19 bases between them. Germline assignment: CDR1 MNHNS and CDR2 SASEGT. The CDR3 sequence is CASSRDIPAGSGELFF. CDR3 bases: TGTGCCAGCAGTCGGGACATCCCAGCCGGGTCCGGGGAGCTGTTTTTT.

This chain connects TRBV27 to TRBJ2-1; TRBD2 matches 15 bases. The CDR3 has 18 amino acids. The V gene end was trimmed by 5 bases and the J gene end by 2 bases; junction bases not matched to a gene: 7. Germline V lookup: CDR1 MNHEY, CDR2 SMNVEV (reference sequence). The CDR3: CASSLGTSGRTAYNEQFF. DNA for the CDR3: TGTGCCAGCAGTCTCGGGACTAGCGGGAGGACAGCCTACAATGAGCAGTTCTTC.

In its sample, this clonotype was seen many times. The chain uses TRBV27 and TRBJ2-5, with 10 positions matching TRBD1. From germline, CDR1 is MNHEY and CDR2 SMNVEV (reference sequence). The CDR3 covers 15 residues. Trimming took 5 bases from V and 5 from J; bases not matched to a gene: 8. CDR3: CASSPRTGGGETQYF. CDR3 DNA sequence: TGTGCCAGCAGTCCCCGGACAGGGGGAGGTGAGACCCAGTACTTC.

J is TRBJ2-5 and V is TRBV20-1; D is possibly TRBD1 (6 bases). Germline V gene sequence: CDR1 DFQATT, CDR2 SNEGSKA (reference sequence). This CDR3 region has 18 residues. The ends were cut back, 2 bases at V and 0 bases at J, with 22 bases in the middle. This CDR3 is CSARTDSPKAPYQETQYF. In DNA form, the CDR3 reads TGCAGTGCTAGAACGGACAGTCCGAAAGCTCCGTACCAAGAGACCCAGTACTTC.

The rearrangement joins TRBV5-1 to TRBJ2-2, with D maybe TRBD2 (7 bases). The V and J ends lost 4 bases and 5 bases respectively, with 21 bases between them. The CDR3 sequence is 17 residues long. Looked up from germline, CDR1 is SGHRS and CDR2 is YFSETQ. The CDR3 spells CASSPEWGGRRTGELFF. The DNA of the CDR3 is TGCGCCAGCAGCCCGGAGTGGGGGGGGCGAAGAACCGGGGAGCTGTTTTTT.

This clonotype was seen repeatedly, ten times or more. The genes are TRBV24-1 and TRBJ1-2; tentative D call: TRBD1 (5 bases). The CDR3 is 14 amino acids. Germline V CDR1 and CDR2: KGHDR, SFDVKD. Trimming took 3 bases from V and 4 from J, leaving 11 bases between them. The CDR3 loop is CATSDPTAAYGYTF. The CDR3 DNA is TGTGCCACCAGTGATCCGACAGCGGCCTATGGCTACACCTTC.

The CDR3 sequence is CASSPYPGTSGPWTYNEQFF. CDR3 bases: TGTGCCAGCAGCCCTTATCCCGGGACTAGCGGGCCTTGGACCTACAATGAGCAGTTCTTC. This rearrangement joins TRBV28 to TRBJ2-1; TRBD2 agrees at 12 bases. Looked up from germline, CDR1 is MDHEN and CDR2 is SYDVKM. Germline trimming cut 6 bases from V and 2 bases from J; bases unmatched to any gene: 17. The length of the CDR3 is 20 residues.

This clonotype has a handful of counts. The chain couples TRBV9 to TRBJ2-2; 7 bases fit TRBD1. This CDR3 has 15 amino acids. Germline V gene sequence: CDR1 SGDLS, CDR2 YYNGEE. The V gene end was trimmed by 5 bases and the J gene end by 9 bases; junction bases not matched to a gene: 13. As DNA, the CDR3 is TGTGCCAGCAGTGATGACAGGGAAAATAAGAGGGAGCTGTTTTTT. Translation gives CASSDDRENKRELFF.

The J gene is TRBJ2-1, the V gene TRBV6-5, with D perhaps matching TRBD2 (6 bases). This CDR3 region has 16 residues. Per the germline V gene, CDR1 is MNHEY and CDR2 is SVGAGI. V was clipped by 0 bases and J by 3 bases, with 12 bases between them. CDR3 residues: CASSYSRDGSYNEQFF. The CDR3 region has the DNA TGTGCCAGCAGTTACTCCAGGGACGGGAGCTACAATGAGCAGTTCTTC.